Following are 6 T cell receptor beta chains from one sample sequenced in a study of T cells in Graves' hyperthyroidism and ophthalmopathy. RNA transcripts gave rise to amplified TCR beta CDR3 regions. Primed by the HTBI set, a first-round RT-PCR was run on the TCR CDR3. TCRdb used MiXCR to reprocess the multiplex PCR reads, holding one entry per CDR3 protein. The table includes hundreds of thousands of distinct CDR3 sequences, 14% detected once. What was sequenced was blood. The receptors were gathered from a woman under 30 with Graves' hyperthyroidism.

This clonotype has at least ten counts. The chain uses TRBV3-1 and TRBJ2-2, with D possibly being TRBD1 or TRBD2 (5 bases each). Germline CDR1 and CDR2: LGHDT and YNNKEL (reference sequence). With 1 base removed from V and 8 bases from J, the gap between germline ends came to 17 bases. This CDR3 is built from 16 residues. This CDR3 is CASSQAGQGRAGELFF. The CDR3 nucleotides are TGTGCCAGCAGCCAAGCGGGGCAGGGAAGGGCGGGGGAGCTGTTTTTT.

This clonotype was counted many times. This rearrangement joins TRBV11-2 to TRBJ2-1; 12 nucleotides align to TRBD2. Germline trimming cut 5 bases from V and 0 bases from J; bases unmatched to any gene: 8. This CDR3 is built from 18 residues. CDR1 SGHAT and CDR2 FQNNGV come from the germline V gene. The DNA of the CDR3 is TGTGCCAGCAGCCTGCTAGCGGGAGGGGAAAGCTCCTACAATGAGCAGTTCTTC. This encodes CASSLLAGGESSYNEQFF.

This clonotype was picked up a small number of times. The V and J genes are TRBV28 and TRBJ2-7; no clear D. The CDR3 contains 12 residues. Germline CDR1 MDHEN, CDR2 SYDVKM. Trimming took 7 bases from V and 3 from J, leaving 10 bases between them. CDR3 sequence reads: CASTSGDYEQYF. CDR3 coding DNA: TGTGCCAGCACATCTGGAGACTACGAGCAGTACTTC.

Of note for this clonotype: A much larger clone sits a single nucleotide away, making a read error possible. This CDR3 is CASSQDGALAGNVYNEQFF. CDR3 in DNA: TGTGCCAGCAGCCAAGATGGTGCCTTAGCGGGGAACGTCTACAATGAGCAGTTCTTC. The chain couples TRBV3-1 to TRBJ2-1; 8 bases are shared with TRBD2. Germline CDR1 reads LGHDT; CDR2 reads YNNKEL (reference sequence). The junction had 13 bases not matched to a gene; V was cut back by 0 bases and J by 3 bases. The CDR3 covers 19 residues.

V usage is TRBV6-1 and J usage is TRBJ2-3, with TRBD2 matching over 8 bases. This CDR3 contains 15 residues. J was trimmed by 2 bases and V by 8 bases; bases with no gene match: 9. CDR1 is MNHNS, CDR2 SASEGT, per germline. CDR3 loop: CASCPDGRATDTQYF. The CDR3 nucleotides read TGTGCCAGCTGTCCCGACGGGAGGGCCACAGATACGCAGTATTTT.

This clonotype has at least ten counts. CDR3 region: CASSSGPEEQYF. DNA for the CDR3: TGTGCCAGCAGCTCCGGTCCCGAGGAGCAGTACTTC. The chain joins TRBV7-8 to TRBJ2-7; D call uncertain. The CDR3 extends over 12 amino acids. Looked up from germline, CDR1 is SGHVS and CDR2 is FQNEAQ. V shed 4 bases and J shed 7 bases, with 11 bases lying between them. Together with reference TRBV7-8 and TRBJ2-7, the CDR3 gives the full variable domain: GAGVSQSPRYKVAKRGQDVALRCDPISGHVSLFWYQQALGQGPEFLTYFQNEAQLDKSGLPSDRFFAERPEGSVSTLKIQRTQQEDSAVYLCASSSGPEEQYFGPGTRLTVT.